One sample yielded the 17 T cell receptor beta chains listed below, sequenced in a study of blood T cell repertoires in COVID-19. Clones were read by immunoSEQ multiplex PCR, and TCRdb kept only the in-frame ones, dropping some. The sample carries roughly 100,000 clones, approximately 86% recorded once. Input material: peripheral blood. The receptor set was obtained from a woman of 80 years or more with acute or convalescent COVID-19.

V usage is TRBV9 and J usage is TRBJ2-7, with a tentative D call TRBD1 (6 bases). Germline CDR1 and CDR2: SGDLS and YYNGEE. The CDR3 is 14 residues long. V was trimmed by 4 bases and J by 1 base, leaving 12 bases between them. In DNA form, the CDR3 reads TGTGCCAGCAGCCCCCGAGGGGGTTCCTACGAGCAGTACTTC. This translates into CASSPRGGSYEQYF.

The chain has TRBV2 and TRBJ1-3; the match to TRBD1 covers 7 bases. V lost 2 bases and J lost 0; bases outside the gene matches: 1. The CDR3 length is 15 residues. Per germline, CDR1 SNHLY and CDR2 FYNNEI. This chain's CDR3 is CASSEPGGSGNTIYF. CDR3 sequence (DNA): TGTGCCAGCAGTGAACCAGGGGGCTCTGGAAACACCATATATTTT.

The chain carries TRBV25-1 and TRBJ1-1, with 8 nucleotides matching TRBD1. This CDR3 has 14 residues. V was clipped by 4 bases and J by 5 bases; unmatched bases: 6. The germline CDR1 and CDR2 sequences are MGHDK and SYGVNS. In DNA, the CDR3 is TGTGCCAGCAGTGCCCAAAGGACAGGGACTGAAGCTTTCTTT. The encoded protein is CASSAQRTGTEAFF.

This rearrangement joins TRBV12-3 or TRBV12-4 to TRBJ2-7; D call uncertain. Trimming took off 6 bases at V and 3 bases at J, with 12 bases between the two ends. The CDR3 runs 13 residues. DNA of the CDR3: TGTGCCAGCAGCGAGGCGGATTACTACGAGCAGTACTTC. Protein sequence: CASSEADYYEQYF.

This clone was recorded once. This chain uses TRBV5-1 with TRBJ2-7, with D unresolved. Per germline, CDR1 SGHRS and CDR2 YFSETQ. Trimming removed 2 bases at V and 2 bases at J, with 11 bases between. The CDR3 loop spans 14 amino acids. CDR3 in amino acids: CASSFAAMPYEQYF. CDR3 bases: TGCGCCAGCAGCTTTGCCGCGATGCCCTACGAGCAGTACTTC. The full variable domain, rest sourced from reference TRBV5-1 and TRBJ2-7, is KAGVTQTPRYLIKTRGQQVTLSCSPISGHRSVSWYQQTPGQGLQFLFEYFSETQRNKGNFPGRFSGRQFSNSRSEMNVSTLELGDSALYLCASSFAAMPYEQYFGPGTRLTVT.

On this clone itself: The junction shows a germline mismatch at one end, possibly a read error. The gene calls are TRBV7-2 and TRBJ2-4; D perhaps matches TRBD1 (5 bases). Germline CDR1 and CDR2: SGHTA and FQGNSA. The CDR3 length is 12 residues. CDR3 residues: CASSLDRSIQYF. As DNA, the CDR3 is TGTGCCAGCAGCTTAGACAGGAGTATTCAGTACTTT.

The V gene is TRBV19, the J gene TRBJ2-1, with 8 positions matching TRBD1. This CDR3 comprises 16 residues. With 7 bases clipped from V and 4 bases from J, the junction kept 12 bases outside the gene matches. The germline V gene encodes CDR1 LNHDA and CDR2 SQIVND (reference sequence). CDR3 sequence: CASTSSGTGVYNEQFF. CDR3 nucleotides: TGTGCCAGTACCTCCTCCGGGACAGGCGTGTACAATGAGCAGTTCTTC.

The DNA for the CDR3 is TGTGCCAGCAGCACCTCTGTGGGACAGCTCTCTGGAAACACCATATATTTT. It is translated as CASSTSVGQLSGNTIYF. The chain recombines TRBV7-8 with TRBJ1-3, with 7 positions matching TRBD1. This CDR3 spans 17 amino acids. Germline V gene lookup returns CDR1 SGHVS and CDR2 FQNEAQ. J gave up 0 bases and V 5 bases, and 10 bases lay outside the gene matches. Based on the CDR3 plus reference TRBV7-8 and TRBJ1-3, the full variable domain is GAGVSQSPRYKVAKRGQDVALRCDPISGHVSLFWYQQALGQGPEFLTYFQNEAQLDKSGLPSDRFFAERPEGSVSTLKIQRTQQEDSAVYLCASSTSVGQLSGNTIYFGEGSWLTVV.

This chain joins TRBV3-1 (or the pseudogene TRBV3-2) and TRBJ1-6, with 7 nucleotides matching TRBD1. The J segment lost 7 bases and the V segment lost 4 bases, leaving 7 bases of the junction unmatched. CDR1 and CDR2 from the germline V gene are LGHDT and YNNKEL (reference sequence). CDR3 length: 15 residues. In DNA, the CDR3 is TGTGCCAGCAGCCTGGGACAGAAAGGAAATTCACCCCTCCACTTT. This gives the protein CASSLGQKGNSPLHF.

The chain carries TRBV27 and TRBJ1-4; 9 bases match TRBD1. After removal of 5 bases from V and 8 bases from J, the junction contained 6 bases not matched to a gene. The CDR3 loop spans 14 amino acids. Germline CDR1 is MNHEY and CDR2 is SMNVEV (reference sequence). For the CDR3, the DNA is TGTGCCAGCAGTAACAGGGGGCTTCGCGAAAAACTGTTTTTT. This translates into CASSNRGLREKLFF. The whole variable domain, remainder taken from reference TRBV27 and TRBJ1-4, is EAQVTQNPRYLITVTGKKLTVTCSQNMNHEYMSWYRQDPGLGLRQIYYSMNVEVTDKGDVPEGYKVSRKEKRNFPLILESPSPNQTSLYFCASSNRGLREKLFFGSGTQLSVL.

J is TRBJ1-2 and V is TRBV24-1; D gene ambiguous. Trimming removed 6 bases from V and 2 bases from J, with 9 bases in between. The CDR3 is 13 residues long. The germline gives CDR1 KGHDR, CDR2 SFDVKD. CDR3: CATSLTANYGYTF. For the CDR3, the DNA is TGTGCCACCAGTCTTACAGCAAACTATGGCTACACCTTC.

CDR3 bases: TGTGCCAGCGGCGCTAGCGGGGGGGCAGTCGGGGAGCTGTTTTTT. This sequence encodes CASGASGGAVGELFF. This sequence joins TRBV28 and TRBJ2-2; 12 bases are a match to TRBD2. The CDR3 runs to 15 residues. The trim removed 8 bases at V and 7 bases at J, leaving 8 bases unmatched. Germline CDR1 reads MDHEN; CDR2 reads SYDVKM.

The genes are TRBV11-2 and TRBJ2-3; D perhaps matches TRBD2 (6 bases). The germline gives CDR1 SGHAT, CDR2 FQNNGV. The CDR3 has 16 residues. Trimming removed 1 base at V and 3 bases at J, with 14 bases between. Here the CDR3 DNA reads TGTGCCAGCAGCTTAGGGGCGCAGCGGGCGACAGATACGCAGTATTTT. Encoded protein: CASSLGAQRATDTQYF.

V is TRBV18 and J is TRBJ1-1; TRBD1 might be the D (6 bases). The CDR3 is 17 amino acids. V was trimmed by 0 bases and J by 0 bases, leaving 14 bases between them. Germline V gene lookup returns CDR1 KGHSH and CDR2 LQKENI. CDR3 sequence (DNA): TGTGCCAGCTCACCACCACAGGGAACTTCCATGAACACTGAAGCTTTCTTT. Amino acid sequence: CASSPPQGTSMNTEAFF.

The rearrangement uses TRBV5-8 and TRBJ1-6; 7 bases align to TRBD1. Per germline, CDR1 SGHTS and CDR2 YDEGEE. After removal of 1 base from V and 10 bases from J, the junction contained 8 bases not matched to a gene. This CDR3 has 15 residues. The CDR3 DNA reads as TGTGCCAGCAGCTTGAACAGGGGAAGCTTATCACCCCTCCACTTT. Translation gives CASSLNRGSLSPLHF.

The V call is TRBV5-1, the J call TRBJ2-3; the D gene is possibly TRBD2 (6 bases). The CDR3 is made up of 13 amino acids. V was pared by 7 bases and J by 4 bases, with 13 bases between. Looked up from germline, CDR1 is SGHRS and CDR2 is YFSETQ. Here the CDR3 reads CASRDSMADTQYF. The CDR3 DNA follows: TGCGCCAGCCGGGACTCAATGGCAGATACGCAGTATTTT.

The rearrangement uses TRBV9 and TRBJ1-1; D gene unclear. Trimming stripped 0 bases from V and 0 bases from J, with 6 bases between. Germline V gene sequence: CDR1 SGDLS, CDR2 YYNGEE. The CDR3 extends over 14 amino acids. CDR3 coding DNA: TGTGCCAGCAGCGTAGGCCAGATGAACACTGAAGCTTTCTTT. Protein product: CASSVGQMNTEAFF. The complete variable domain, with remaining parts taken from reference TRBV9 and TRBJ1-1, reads DSGVTQTPKHLITATGQRVTLRCSPRSGDLSVYWYQQSLDQGLQFLIQYYNGEERAKGNILERFSAQQFPDLHSELNLSSLELGDSALYFCASSVGQMNTEAFFGQGTRLTVV.